This TCR beta chain comes out of a study of blood T cell repertoires in COVID-19. Study background: T cells, B-cell-depleted T cells, or PBMCs provided the cDNA or gDNA that served as material.

The ends lost 3 bases at V and 7 bases at J; junction bases unmatched: 12. The CDR3 loop spans 15 amino acids. Germline assignment: CDR1 SGDLS and CDR2 YYNGEE. Patients from Seattle were sampled longitudinally, starting during active infection. Under the authors' procedure: Using reference gene primer amplification, nucleated cell counts were estimated. Measured with immunoSEQ multiplex PCR; TCRdb has only the in-frame clones, and not every one. V and J calls and clone size follow that table, whereas D and trimming were derived from the DNA. Among about 74,000 clones listed, approximately 90% were seen once.

This rearrangement joins TRBV9 to TRBJ1-2, with TRBD1 matching 7 bases. The specimen was peripheral blood. The sequence derives from a man aged 50 to 59 with COVID-19, enrolled during active disease. CDR3 residues: CASSAGIGTAFGYTF. In DNA, the CDR3 is TGTGCCAGCAGCGCGGGGATAGGGACAGCGTTTGGCTACACCTTC.